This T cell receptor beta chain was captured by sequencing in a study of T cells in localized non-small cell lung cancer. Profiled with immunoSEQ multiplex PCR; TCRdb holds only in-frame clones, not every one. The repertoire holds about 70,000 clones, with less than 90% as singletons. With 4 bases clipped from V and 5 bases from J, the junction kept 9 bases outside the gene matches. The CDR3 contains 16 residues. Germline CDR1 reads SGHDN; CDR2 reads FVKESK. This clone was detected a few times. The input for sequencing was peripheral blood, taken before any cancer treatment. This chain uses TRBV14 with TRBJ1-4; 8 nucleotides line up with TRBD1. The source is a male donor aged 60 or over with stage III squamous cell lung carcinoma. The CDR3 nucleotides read TGTGCCAGCAGCCCCTGGACAGGGCGGAACAATGAAAAACTGTTTTTT. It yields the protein CASSPWTGRNNEKLFF.